The source of this T cell receptor (beta chain) is a study of CD8 T cells in Susac syndrome. The multiple sclerosis control group comprised treatment-naive patients with stable or active relapsing-remitting disease. TEMRA cells underwent FACS enrichment and CD8+ and CD4+ T cells underwent negative isolation. This clonotype has more than one count but fewer than ten. Random-hexamer reverse transcription was applied to roughly 0.5 to 1 ug RNA. Across 54 Vbeta and 13 Jbeta, TCR beta CDR3 was amplified with immunoSEQ multiplex PCR. TCRdb re-derived calls from the immunoSEQ multiplex PCR reads in MiXCR, one entry per CDR3 protein. The table has around 130,000 distinct CDR3 sequences, roughly 80% seen once; the top ten hold 0.51%. CDR3 length equals 13 residues. V was shortened by 5 bases and J by 5 bases, with 12 bases between the two germline ends. Per germline, CDR1 LNHDA and CDR2 SQIVND (reference sequence).

The sequencing input was CD8+ T cells from PBMCs. The TCR originated in a human donor with multiple sclerosis. V gene TRBV19 combines with J gene TRBJ1-1; TRBD1 is a possible D gene (5 bases). The CDR3 region is CASSPPGRTEAFF. CDR3 in DNA: TGTGCCAGTAGTCCACCAGGGCGAACTGAAGCTTTCTTT.